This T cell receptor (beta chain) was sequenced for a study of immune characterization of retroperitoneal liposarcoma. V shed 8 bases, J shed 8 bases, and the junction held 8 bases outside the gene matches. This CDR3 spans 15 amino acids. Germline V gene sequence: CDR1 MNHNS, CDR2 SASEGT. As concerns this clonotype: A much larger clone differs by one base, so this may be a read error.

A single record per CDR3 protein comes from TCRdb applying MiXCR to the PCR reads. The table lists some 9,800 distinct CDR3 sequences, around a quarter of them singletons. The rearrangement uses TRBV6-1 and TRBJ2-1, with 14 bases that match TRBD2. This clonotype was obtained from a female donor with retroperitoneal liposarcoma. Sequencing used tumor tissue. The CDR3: CASGIRLAGGHEQFF. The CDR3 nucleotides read TGTGCCAGCGGAATCCGACTAGCGGGGGGGCATGAGCAGTTCTTC.